The 27 T cell receptor beta chains below all came from one sample that was sequenced in a study of blood T cell repertoires in COVID-19. The data were produced by immunoSEQ multiplex PCR, yet TCRdb's version contains in-frame clones alone and is incomplete. The sample consists of some 190,000 clones, roughly 88% of them appearing once. Sequenced: peripheral blood. The receptors shown here come from a human donor with active or convalescent COVID-19. The donor label of this sample is uncertain.

The chain links TRBV2 to TRBJ2-7, with 7 nucleotides matching TRBD2. This CDR3 spans 15 amino acids. Germline V gene lookup returns CDR1 SNHLY and CDR2 FYNNEI. Trimming removed 8 bases from V and 7 bases from J; junction bases left unmatched: 17. CDR3 amino acids: CASQAGDGGSGEQYF. Here the CDR3 DNA reads TGTGCCAGCCAGGCGGGAGACGGGGGATCTGGAGAGCAGTACTTC. Drawing the rest from reference TRBV2 and TRBJ2-7, the complete variable domain is EPEVTQTPSHQVTQMGQEVILRCVPISNHLYFYWYRQILGQKVEFLVSFYNNEISEKSEIFDDQFSVERPDGSNFTLKIRSTKLEDSAMYFCASQAGDGGSGEQYFGPGTRLTVT.

This clone has more than one count but fewer than ten. The V and J genes are TRBV7-2 and TRBJ1-1; 7 bases line up with TRBD1. With V trimmed by 3 bases and J by 5 bases, 6 bases remained unmatched. CDR3 length equals 14 residues. The germline V gene has CDR1 SGHTA and CDR2 FQGNSA. The CDR3 nucleotides read TGTGCCAGCAGCTTCATGACAGGGAGAACTGAAGCTTTCTTT. Protein product: CASSFMTGRTEAFF.

The CDR3 DNA is TGTGCCAGCAGTCGGGGACAGGAGGCCTACGAGCAGTACTTC. The encoded protein is CASSRGQEAYEQYF. The rearrangement links TRBV6-5 to TRBJ2-7, with 8 positions matching TRBD1. Trimming cost V 5 bases and J 2 bases; bases outside gene matches: 5. The CDR3 covers 14 residues. Looked up from germline, CDR1 is MNHEY and CDR2 is SVGAGI.

The chain couples TRBV28 to TRBJ1-4; D gene uncertain. The CDR3 runs 13 residues. Germline V lookup: CDR1 MDHEN, CDR2 SYDVKM. The V end lost 2 bases, the J end lost 5 bases, and 6 bases lay between the germline ends. The CDR3 reads CASSLVSNEKLFF. DNA for the CDR3: TGTGCCAGCAGTTTAGTCTCCAATGAAAAACTGTTTTTT. The full variable domain, with the rest looked up from reference TRBV28 and TRBJ1-4, is DVKVTQSSRYLVKRTGEKVFLECVQDMDHENMFWYRQDPGLGLRLIYFSYDVKMKEKGDIPEGYSVSREKKERFSLILESASTNQTSMYLCASSLVSNEKLFFGSGTQLSVL.

The rearrangement links TRBV9 to TRBJ2-4, with 7 bases matching TRBD2. Germline assignment: CDR1 SGDLS and CDR2 YYNGEE. CDR3 length: 15 residues. V was pared by 4 bases and J by 1 base, with 5 bases of the junction left unmatched. As DNA, the CDR3 is TGTGCCAGCAGCCTAGAGGGAGGGGCCAAAAACATTCAGTACTTC. This sequence encodes CASSLEGGAKNIQYF.

In its sample, this clone was seen once. The rearrangement uses TRBV2 and TRBJ2-1; 8 bases match TRBD1. Germline-derived CDR1 and CDR2 are SNHLY and FYNNEI. J gave up 9 bases and V 5 bases, and 12 bases lay outside the gene matches. The CDR3 covers 15 residues. The CDR3 bases are TGTGCCAGCAGTCCCGAGGACAGGGTCCTACGTGAGCAGTTCTTC. It encodes CASSPEDRVLREQFF.

The V gene is TRBV24-1, the J gene TRBJ1-2; unclear D gene. V gave up 5 bases and J gave up 1 base, with 10 bases separating them. Germline values: CDR1 KGHDR, CDR2 SFDVKD. The CDR3 runs to 14 residues. CDR3 sequence (DNA): TGTGCCACCAGTGCAGAAGACATTAACTATGGCTACACCTTC. It is translated as CATSAEDINYGYTF.

The chain employs TRBV7-9 and TRBJ1-5, with D perhaps TRBD1 (6 bases). The germline gives CDR1 SEHNR, CDR2 FQNEAQ (reference sequence). Trimming left V 5 bases short and J 0 bases short, with 11 bases between. The CDR3 extends over 15 amino acids. The CDR3 loop reads CASSPTGHSNQPQHF. As DNA, the CDR3 is TGTGCCAGCAGCCCCACAGGGCATAGCAATCAGCCCCAGCATTTT.

V gene TRBV30 combines with J gene TRBJ1-5; tentative D call: TRBD1 (5 bases). Trimming pared 1 base from V and 4 bases from J, leaving 8 bases between. CDR1 is GTSNPN, CDR2 SVGIG, per germline (reference sequence). The CDR3 is 13 amino acids. This chain's CDR3 is CAWSAQGNQPQHF. In DNA form, the CDR3 reads TGTGCCTGGAGTGCGCAGGGAAATCAGCCCCAGCATTTT.

This clone was picked up a small number of times. V usage is TRBV11-3 and J usage is TRBJ2-3; maybe TRBD2 (5 bases). Germline V CDR1 and CDR2: SGHNT, YENEEA. The CDR3 length is 17 residues. V was trimmed by 3 bases and J by 2 bases, leaving 18 bases between them. CDR3 protein: CASSFGLATSLTDTQYF. The DNA for the CDR3 is TGTGCCAGCAGCTTTGGGTTAGCGACCTCACTCACAGATACGCAGTATTTT.

V and J are TRBV29-1 and TRBJ2-3; D is possibly TRBD2 (6 bases). The germline V and J ends were trimmed by 7 bases and 5 bases, with 13 bases remaining between them. There are 12 residues in the CDR3. Germline V gene data show CDR1 as SQVTM and CDR2 as ANQGSEA. CDR3 DNA: TGCAGCGCCCAGGGACTTCGAGATACGCAGTATTTT. Its protein is CSAQGLRDTQYF.

This sequence joins TRBV21-1 and TRBJ1-5. TRBV21-1 is assigned pseudogene status. The CDR3 extends over 14 amino acids. CDR3 in DNA: TGTGCTAACTCCTGGGGGGATAGCAATCAGCCCCAGCATTTT. Residues: CANSWGDSNQPQHF.

The chain employs TRBV5-1 and TRBJ2-7; possibly TRBD1 for D (5 bases). Trimming took 0 bases from V and 5 from J, leaving 15 bases between them. This CDR3 comprises 15 residues. Germline CDR1 SGHRS, CDR2 YFSETQ. CDR3 in DNA: TGCGCCAGCAGCTTGGCCTTAGGGGTTGCAGACGAGCAGTACTTC. It yields the protein CASSLALGVADEQYF.

The chain links TRBV7-9 to TRBJ2-4, with D uncertain. CDR3 length: 11 residues. V lost 4 bases and J 8 bases, leaving 6 bases between the germline ends. CDR1 SEHNR and CDR2 FQNEAQ come from the germline V gene (reference sequence). CDR3 nucleotides: TGTGCCAGCAGCTATCAGGACATTCAGTACTTC. This sequence encodes CASSYQDIQYF.

The V and J genes are TRBV19 and TRBJ2-5, with TRBD2 matching over 7 bases. CDR1 and CDR2 from the germline V gene are LNHDA and SQIVND (reference sequence). This CDR3 is 15 amino acids long. V shed 9 bases, J shed 4 bases, and the junction held 14 bases outside the gene matches. The CDR3: CASRDSGGVRETQYF. The CDR3 region has the DNA TGTGCCAGCCGGGATAGTGGGGGGGTTCGAGAGACCCAGTACTTC.

The chain is built from TRBV9 and TRBJ2-5, with TRBD2 as a possible D gene (5 bases). Trimming removed 4 bases at V and 5 bases at J, with 18 bases between. Germline V CDR1 and CDR2: SGDLS, YYNGEE. This CDR3 has 15 amino acids. The CDR3 nucleotides are TGTGCCAGCAGCACTTCGGTGTCGGGAAGGGAGACCCAGTACTTC. This gives the protein CASSTSVSGRETQYF.

The chain links TRBV5-4 to TRBJ1-1, with TRBD1 matching over 9 bases. Germline V gene data show CDR1 as SGHNT and CDR2 as YYREEE (reference sequence). The CDR3 contains 15 residues. J was trimmed by 4 bases and V by 0 bases; bases with no gene match: 4. The CDR3 reads CASSLDRGQGTEAFF. The CDR3 bases are TGTGCCAGCAGCTTGGACAGGGGGCAGGGCACTGAAGCTTTCTTT. Full variable domain (missing parts from reference TRBV5-4 and TRBJ1-1): ETGVTQSPTHLIKTRGQQVTLRCSSQSGHNTVSWYQQALGQGPQFIFQYYREEENGRGNFPPRFSGLQFPNYSSELNVNALELDDSALYLCASSLDRGQGTEAFFGQGTRLTVV.

The chain links TRBV15 to TRBJ1-4, with D maybe TRBD1 (6 bases). The germline gives CDR1 LNHNV, CDR2 YYDKDF (reference sequence). This CDR3 has 12 residues. V lost 2 bases and J lost 8, with 6 bases in between. The DNA for the CDR3 is TGTGCCACCAGCAGACAGGGGGAAAAACTGTTTTTT. It encodes CATSRQGEKLFF.

This chain links TRBV2 with TRBJ2-7, with 10 bases identical to TRBD2. Losses at the gene ends were 5 bases for V and 12 bases for J; bases not matched to a gene: 7. Germline lookup yields CDR1 SNHLY and CDR2 FYNNEI. There are 12 residues in the CDR3. The CDR3, as DNA: TGTGCCAGCAGTTTGAGGGCTAGCGGGAGGTACTTC. Amino acids: CASSLRASGRYF.

V gene TRBV18 combines with J gene TRBJ2-1, with 12 bases fitting TRBD2. The CDR3 consists of 16 residues. Trimming at V came to 3 bases and at J to 9 bases, leaving 9 bases not matched to a gene. From germline, CDR1 is KGHSH and CDR2 LQKENI. The CDR3 loop is CASSPRTSGNDIEQFF. The CDR3 bases are TGTGCCAGCTCACCTCGGACTAGCGGGAACGACATTGAGCAGTTCTTC.

DNA for the CDR3: TGTGCCAGCAGCCCAGGGTGGGGCTCCTATGGCTACACCTTC. As protein: CASSPGWGSYGYTF. The chain recombines TRBV5-6 with TRBJ1-2, with D tentatively TRBD1 (5 bases). V lost 4 bases and J 4 bases, leaving 14 bases between the germline ends. Per the germline V gene, CDR1 is SGHDT and CDR2 is YYEEEE. The CDR3 is made up of 14 amino acids.

The chain uses TRBV29-1 and TRBJ1-2, with D possibly TRBD1 on 6 matching bases. There are 14 residues in the CDR3. Germline V gene data show CDR1 as SQVTM and CDR2 as ANQGSEA. Trimming removed 5 bases at V and 4 bases at J, with 17 bases between. The CDR3 spells CSVNGADRSYGYTF. CDR3 nucleotides: TGCAGCGTTAATGGGGCGGACAGATCCTATGGCTACACCTTC.

The J gene is TRBJ1-5, the V gene TRBV19; a possible D gene is TRBD1 (6 bases). The CDR3 sequence is 15 residues long. Germline CDR1 is LNHDA and CDR2 is SQIVND (reference sequence). With 9 bases removed from V and 4 bases from J, the gap between germline ends came to 19 bases. CDR3 region: CASAPAGTLNQPQHF. CDR3 bases: TGTGCCAGCGCCCCCGCAGGGACACTAAATCAGCCCCAGCATTTT.

The chain uses TRBV29-1 and TRBJ1-2; 10 nucleotides line up with TRBD1. Unmatched junction bases numbered 3, after V lost 4 bases and J lost 4 bases. Germline V lookup: CDR1 SQVTM, CDR2 ANQGSEA. This CDR3 contains 13 residues. CDR3 protein: CSVGGQGVYGYTF. In DNA, the CDR3 is TGCAGCGTTGGTGGACAGGGGGTCTATGGCTACACCTTC.

The V and J genes are TRBV27 and TRBJ2-7, with TRBD2 identical over 9 bases. CDR3 length equals 15 residues. V lost 6 bases, J lost 2 bases, and 8 bases stayed unmatched. Germline lookup yields CDR1 MNHEY and CDR2 SMNVEV (reference sequence). In nucleotides, the CDR3 is TGTGCCAGCAGATCCCCAGCGGGGGGTACCTACGAGCAGTACTTC. Translating gives CASRSPAGGTYEQYF.

V is TRBV7-6 and J is TRBJ2-7; D is possibly TRBD2 (6 bases). Per the germline V gene, CDR1 is SGHVS and CDR2 is FNYEAQ. This CDR3 comprises 14 residues. The V gene lost 5 bases and the J gene lost 1 base, with 12 bases spanning the gap. This CDR3 reads CASSLEEGSYEQYF. The CDR3 DNA follows: TGTGCCAGCAGCCTAGAGGAGGGATCCTACGAGCAGTACTTC.

J is TRBJ2-7 and V is TRBV28, with 8 positions matching TRBD2. Germline CDR1 reads MDHEN; CDR2 reads SYDVKM. The CDR3 is made up of 13 amino acids. V shed 2 bases and J 10 bases; nucleotides not matched to a gene: 7. DNA for the CDR3: TGTGCCAGCAGTTTAAGCGGGGGTAATGTACAGTACTTC. This translates into CASSLSGGNVQYF.